This T cell receptor beta chain originates from a study of CD8 T cells in Susac syndrome. Study conclusions and caveats: The study acknowledged a relatively small number of individuals in its TCR sequencing and HLA analysis.

This clonotype was counted once. What it recognizes is unknown. Random hexamers were used to reverse transcribe the RNA input (about 0.45 to 1 ug). Amplification of TCR beta CDR3 by immunoSEQ multiplex PCR spanned 54 Vbeta and 13 Jbeta. TCRdb reanalysed the immunoSEQ multiplex PCR reads using MiXCR and keeps one entry per CDR3 protein. The sample has 85,000 to 90,000 distinct CDR3 sequences, around 93% seen once. Source material: CD8+ T cells from PBMCs. The sequence derives from a human donor in good health.

The CDR3 protein is CASSVTGRSYEQYF. The DNA for the CDR3 is TGTGCCAGCAGCGTGACAGGGCGATCCTACGAGCAGTACTTC. The gene calls are TRBV7-9 and TRBJ2-7, with 7 bases matching TRBD1. Losses at the gene ends were 5 bases for V and 1 base for J; bases not matched to a gene: 5. This CDR3 spans 14 amino acids. Germline loops: CDR1 SEHNR, CDR2 FQNEAQ (reference sequence).